This TCR beta chain was documented in a study of T cell responses to AZD1222 COVID-19 vaccine. Study-level information: Second-dose schedules of about 4 or about 12 weeks were combined.

Trimming removed 3 bases at V and 3 bases at J, with 11 bases between. This CDR3 has 15 residues. CDR1 is LNHDA, CDR2 SQIVND, per germline (reference sequence). Using immunoSEQ multiplex PCR, the repertoire was profiled, and TCRdb retains in-frame clones only, with some absent. Of more than 150,000 clones detected, roughly 94% appear once; the ten largest clones hold 0.64%. Study-level findings and limits: After the peak T cell response, and only then, were repertoires sampled. An increase in Spike-specific TCR breadth and depth was observed after two AZD1222 doses. Unmutated variant regions reportedly attract nearly half of all spike-specific TCRs.

Remarks on this clone: No antigen is known for it.

The receptor was derived from an adult in good health. This material consisted of peripheral blood, taken on day 0 of AZD1222 vaccination. The rearrangement uses TRBV19 and TRBJ2-2; possible D gene TRBD2, 6 bases. The CDR3 spells CASSIGGVDTGELFF. CDR3 in DNA: TGTGCCAGTAGTATCGGAGGGGTCGACACCGGGGAGCTGTTTTTT.